There are many counts of the clone carrying this T cell receptor beta chain. The antigen remains unidentified. An end of the junction does not agree with germline; a read error may underlie this. The germline V gene encodes CDR1 WSHSY and CDR2 SAAADI. The CDR3 has 12 residues. This specimen belongs to a study of T cells in Graves' hyperthyroidism and ophthalmopathy. Study-level background: Blood from the periphery was taken at initial diagnosis, before any treatment.

Amplified TCR beta CDR3 regions came from RNA transcripts. The HTBI primer set served for first-round RT-PCR of the TCR CDR3. TCRdb recomputed calls from the multiplex PCR reads with MiXCR, one row per CDR3 protein. The sample contains around 280,000 distinct CDR3 sequences, roughly an eighth of which appear only once. Study-level points and caveats: Most clonotypes that expanded in the thyroid above 0.001 also showed up in blood. A median around 6 months before onset, the model predicted ophthalmopathy.

The origin of this receptor is a woman aged 40 to 50 with Graves' hyperthyroidism. Sequenced input: blood. The rearrangement links TRBV10-2 to TRBJ1-1; D is possibly TRBD1 (5 bases). The CDR3 spells CASGTGNTEAFF. Written as DNA, the CDR3 is TGTGCCAGCGGGACGGGGAACACTGAAGCTTTCTTT.